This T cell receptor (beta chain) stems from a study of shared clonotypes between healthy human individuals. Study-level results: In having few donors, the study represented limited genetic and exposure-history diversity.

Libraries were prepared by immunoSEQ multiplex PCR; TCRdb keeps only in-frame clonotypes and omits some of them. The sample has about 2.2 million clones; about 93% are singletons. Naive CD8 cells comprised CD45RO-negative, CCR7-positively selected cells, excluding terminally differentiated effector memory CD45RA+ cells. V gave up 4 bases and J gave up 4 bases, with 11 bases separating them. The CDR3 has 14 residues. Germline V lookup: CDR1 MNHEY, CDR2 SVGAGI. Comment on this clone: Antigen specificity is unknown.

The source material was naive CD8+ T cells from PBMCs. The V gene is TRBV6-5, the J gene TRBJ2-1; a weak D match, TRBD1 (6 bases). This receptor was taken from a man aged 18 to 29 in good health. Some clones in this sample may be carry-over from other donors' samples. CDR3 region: CASSLQGSYNEQFF. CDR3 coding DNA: TGTGCCAGCAGTTTACAGGGTTCGTACAATGAGCAGTTCTTC.